These 26 T cell receptor beta chains share one sample of origin, sequenced in a study of control samples from healthy donors and cancer patients. The table came from immunoSEQ multiplex PCR; TCRdb's copy has only in-frame clones and leaves some out. The table lists 130,000 to 150,000 clones, roughly 92% of them singletons. The sample was blood. These TCRs come from a man aged 25-45 years in good health.

This clone showed up just a few times. The V and J genes are TRBV5-4 and TRBJ2-3; tentatively, D is TRBD1 or TRBD2 (6 bases each). Germline V gene lookup returns CDR1 SGHNT and CDR2 YYREEE (reference sequence). V was clipped by 1 base and J by 6 bases, with 15 bases between them. The length of the CDR3 is 15 residues. The CDR3: CASSLRGLLGDTQYF. The DNA for the CDR3 is TGTGCCAGCAGCTTGCGGGGGCTTCTAGGGGATACGCAGTATTTT. Based on the CDR3 plus reference TRBV5-4 and TRBJ2-3, the full variable domain is ETGVTQSPTHLIKTRGQQVTLRCSSQSGHNTVSWYQQALGQGPQFIFQYYREEENGRGNFPPRFSGLQFPNYSSELNVNALELDDSALYLCASSLRGLLGDTQYFGPGTRLTVL.

CDR3 nucleotide sequence: TGCAGCGTTATAGTGGGTTTGAACACTGAAGCTTTCTTT. This codes for CSVIVGLNTEAFF. The rearrangement uses TRBV29-1 and TRBJ1-1; no clear D gene. The germline gives CDR1 SQVTM, CDR2 ANQGSEA. With 5 bases removed from V and 0 bases from J, the gap between germline ends came to 10 bases. CDR3 length equals 13 residues.

This chain uses TRBV10-3 with TRBJ2-1; 10 positions match TRBD1. Germline V gene lookup returns CDR1 ENHRY and CDR2 SYGVKD. The CDR3 is 17 amino acids. J lost 5 bases, V lost 3 bases, and 10 bases had no gene match. This CDR3 is CAISERKGTGVNNEQFF. The CDR3 DNA reads as TGTGCCATCAGTGAAAGGAAGGGGACAGGGGTTAACAATGAGCAGTTCTTC.

The chain combines TRBV27 with TRBJ1-1; the D is unclear. V was pared by 2 bases and J by 1 base, with 8 bases between. Germline CDR1 and CDR2: MNHEY and SMNVEV (reference sequence). This CDR3 is built from 14 residues. This CDR3 reads CASSLRGKNTEAFF. CDR3 nucleotide sequence: TGTGCCAGCAGTTTACGAGGGAAGAACACTGAAGCTTTCTTT.

The CDR3 is CASSLYGTSGRRDEQFF. The CDR3, as DNA: TGTGCCAGCAGTTTATACGGGACTAGCGGGAGAAGGGATGAGCAGTTCTTC. The chain links TRBV28 to TRBJ2-1, with 14 bases aligning to TRBD2. In germline, CDR1 is MDHEN, CDR2 SYDVKM. Trimming cost V 1 base and J 8 bases; bases outside gene matches: 7. This CDR3 contains 17 residues. The entire variable domain, with the rest obtained from reference TRBV28 and TRBJ2-1, is as follows: DVKVTQSSRYLVKRTGEKVFLECVQDMDHENMFWYRQDPGLGLRLIYFSYDVKMKEKGDIPEGYSVSREKKERFSLILESASTNQTSMYLCASSLYGTSGRRDEQFFGPGTRLTVL.

V gene TRBV19 combines with J gene TRBJ2-7; D possibly uses TRBD1 or TRBD2 (5 bases each). The germline V gene encodes CDR1 LNHDA and CDR2 SQIVND (reference sequence). The CDR3 length is 12 residues. Trimming cost V 9 bases and J 3 bases, with 12 bases left between them. CDR3 protein: CASSGTVYEQYF. The DNA for the CDR3 is TGTGCCAGCTCCGGGACCGTCTACGAGCAGTACTTC. The full variable domain, rest sourced from reference TRBV19 and TRBJ2-7, is DGGITQSPKYLFRKEGQNVTLSCEQNLNHDAMYWYRQDPGQGLRLIYYSQIVNDFQKGDIAEGYSVSREKKESFPLTVTSAQKNPTAFYLCASSGTVYEQYFGPGTRLTVT.

The V gene is TRBV3-1 (or the pseudogene TRBV3-2), the J gene TRBJ2-2; a weak D match, TRBD1 (6 bases). The CDR3 totals 15 residues. With 5 bases removed from V and 5 bases from J, the gap between germline ends came to 15 bases. Germline values: CDR1 LGHDT, CDR2 YNNKEL (reference sequence). The CDR3, as DNA: TGTGCCAGCAGCGAACAGGGAAGAGTGACCGGGGAGCTGTTTTTT. As protein: CASSEQGRVTGELFF.

The genes are TRBV7-8 and TRBJ1-2; D remains ambiguous. V gave up 2 bases and J gave up 1 base, with 17 bases separating them. The CDR3 has 17 amino acids. Germline V gene lookup returns CDR1 SGHVS and CDR2 FQNEAQ. CDR3 loop: CASSLIPTATNNYGYTF. The CDR3 bases are TGTGCCAGCAGCTTAATCCCCACAGCGACTAATAACTATGGCTACACCTTC.

V usage is TRBV6-4 and J usage is TRBJ2-1; D perhaps matches TRBD1 (5 bases). Germline CDR1 and CDR2: MRHNA and SNTAGT. V dropped 1 base and J dropped 1 base, with 11 bases sitting between them. The CDR3 loop spans 16 amino acids. The CDR3 DNA sequence: TGTGCCAGCAGTGACTTAACAGGTTCGTCCTACAATGAGCAGTTCTTC. This translates into CASSDLTGSSYNEQFF.

This chain connects TRBV3-1 (or the pseudogene TRBV3-2) to TRBJ2-1; D remains ambiguous. The CDR3 is 13 residues long. The V end was cut by 3 bases, the J end by 7 bases, with 10 bases between. Germline CDR1 is LGHDT and CDR2 is YNNKEL (reference sequence). The CDR3: CASSHDFINEQFF. For the CDR3, the DNA is TGTGCCAGCAGCCATGACTTTATTAATGAGCAGTTCTTC.

The CDR3 spells CASSPTSRVLVGELFF. The CDR3 DNA follows: TGTGCCAGCAGCCCCACCTCCCGGGTTTTAGTCGGGGAGCTGTTTTTT. The chain uses TRBV11-3 and TRBJ2-2, with D unclear. Trimming left V 5 bases short and J 7 bases short, with 20 bases between. Germline V gene lookup returns CDR1 SGHNT and CDR2 YENEEA. The CDR3 sequence is 16 residues long.

V gene TRBV3-1 (or the pseudogene TRBV3-2) combines with J gene TRBJ1-2; a possible D gene is TRBD1 (5 bases). CDR3 size: 12 residues. Trimming took off 3 bases at V and 3 bases at J, with 5 bases between the two ends. Germline values: CDR1 LGHDT, CDR2 YNNKEL (reference sequence). Here the CDR3 reads CASSQGHYGYTF. DNA for the CDR3: TGTGCCAGCAGCCAGGGGCACTATGGCTACACCTTC.

This chain joins TRBV5-5 and TRBJ2-3; 12 nucleotides align to TRBD1. Germline V CDR1 and CDR2: SGHKS, YYEKEE (reference sequence). The CDR3 spans 15 residues. V gave up 2 bases and J gave up 6 bases; unmatched junction bases: 4. The CDR3 DNA reads TGTGCCAGCAGCTTCGGGACAGGGGGCGGTGATACGCAGTATTTT. Translated, it gives CASSFGTGGGDTQYF.

The V call is TRBV7-4, the J call TRBJ2-7; 7 bases fit TRBD1. CDR1 is SGHVT, CDR2 SQSDAQ, per germline. V lost 3 bases to trimming and J lost 4 bases; unmatched junction nucleotides: 9. The CDR3 is 15 residues long. CDR3 DNA: TGTGCCAGCAGCTTTGAGACAGGGTTTCAATACGAGCAGTACTTC. Its protein product is CASSFETGFQYEQYF. Supplemented by reference TRBV7-4 and TRBJ2-7, the full variable domain reads GAGVSQSPRYKVAKRGRDVALRCDSISGHVTLYWYRQTLGQGSEVLTYSQSDAQRDKSGRPSGRFSAERPERSVSTLKIQRTEQGDSAVYLCASSFETGFQYEQYFGPGTRLTVT.

This sequence joins TRBV12-1 and TRBJ2-7; the table's D call of TRBD2 was not tested on the DNA. TRBV12-1 is shown as a pseudogene. The CDR3 extends over 15 amino acids. CDR3 bases: TGTGCCAGCAGCTTGGGGGACTCAGGGTTTTACGAGCAGTACTTC. Its translation: CASSLGDSGFYEQYF.

The J gene is TRBJ1-4, the V gene TRBV28, with 9 bases identical to TRBD1. Germline V gene data show CDR1 as MDHEN and CDR2 as SYDVKM. V was clipped by 6 bases and J by 3 bases; unmatched bases: 5. The CDR3 loop spans 15 amino acids. In DNA form, the CDR3 reads TGTGCCAGCAGGAACACAGGGGGCTCTAATGAAAAACTGTTTTTT. It is translated as CASRNTGGSNEKLFF.

The chain links TRBV19 to TRBJ2-4, with TRBD1 as a possible D gene (6 bases). Trimming cost V 5 bases and J 2 bases, with 10 bases left between them. This CDR3 spans 14 amino acids. The germline V gene has CDR1 LNHDA and CDR2 SQIVND (reference sequence). The CDR3 DNA reads as TGTGCCAGTAGTTTACAGGGACCCAAAAACATTCAGTACTTC. Its protein is CASSLQGPKNIQYF.

The chain is built from TRBV5-4 and TRBJ2-7, with 9 bases identical to TRBD2. Trimming took 2 bases from V and 1 from J; bases not matched to a gene: 4. The CDR3 spans 15 residues. Germline V gene data show CDR1 as SGHNT and CDR2 as YYREEE (reference sequence). The CDR3 DNA follows: TGTGCCAGCAGCTTTCCTAGCGGGGCTTCCTACGAGCAGTACTTC. Encoded protein: CASSFPSGASYEQYF.

V gene TRBV28 combines with J gene TRBJ1-2, with a possible D match to TRBD1 (6 bases). V lost 6 bases and J 4 bases, leaving 15 bases between the germline ends. This CDR3 comprises 14 residues. Germline CDR1 reads MDHEN; CDR2 reads SYDVKM. The CDR3, as DNA: TGTGCCAGCAGACAACCAGGGGAAAGCTATGGCTACACCTTC. As protein: CASRQPGESYGYTF.

The chain is built from TRBV2 and TRBJ2-5; TRBD2 matches at 9 bases. V was clipped by 6 bases and J by 1 base; unmatched bases: 6. Germline V gene data show CDR1 as SNHLY and CDR2 as FYNNEI. The CDR3 runs 15 residues. This CDR3 reads CASRIAGVLQETQYF. DNA for the CDR3: TGTGCCAGCAGGATAGCGGGAGTGCTCCAAGAGACCCAGTACTTC.

V and J are TRBV15 and TRBJ1-3; perhaps TRBD1 as D (6 bases). CDR3 length: 16 residues. CDR1 is LNHNV, CDR2 YYDKDF, per germline (reference sequence). The V end was cut by 4 bases, the J end by 0 bases, with 13 bases between. This CDR3 reads CATSKDSEGSGNTIYF. The CDR3, as DNA: TGTGCCACCAGCAAGGACAGTGAGGGCTCTGGAAACACCATATATTTT.

The chain is built from TRBV7-8 and TRBJ1-2, with no clear D. This CDR3 has 14 residues. Per the germline V gene, CDR1 is SGHVS and CDR2 is FQNEAQ. Trimming removed 2 bases at V and 4 bases at J, with 11 bases between. The CDR3 is CASSLSSGTYGYTF. The CDR3, as DNA: TGTGCCAGCAGCTTATCCAGTGGTACCTATGGCTACACCTTC.

The rearrangement uses TRBV28 and TRBJ2-7; 7 positions match TRBD2. This CDR3 region has 12 residues. After removal of 8 bases from V and 3 bases from J, the junction contained 4 bases not matched to a gene. The germline gives CDR1 MDHEN, CDR2 SYDVKM. CDR3 in amino acids: CASWDYNYEQYF. CDR3 in DNA: TGTGCCAGCTGGGACTACAACTACGAGCAGTACTTC.

The V call is TRBV2, the J call TRBJ2-5; 9 bases are shared with TRBD2. The CDR3 contains 15 residues. The germline gives CDR1 SNHLY, CDR2 FYNNEI. Trimming cost V 6 bases and J 4 bases; bases outside gene matches: 9. CDR3 loop: CASRRGGFLGETQYF. The CDR3 coding sequence is TGTGCCAGCAGGCGGGGGGGGTTTTTAGGAGAGACCCAGTACTTC.

The J gene is TRBJ1-3, the V gene TRBV28; D uncertain. Trimming pared 3 bases from V and 0 bases from J, leaving 15 bases between. The CDR3 totals 17 residues. Germline-derived CDR1 and CDR2 are MDHEN and SYDVKM. The CDR3 sequence: CASSFARQTNSGNTIYF. CDR3 DNA: TGTGCCAGCAGTTTCGCCAGGCAGACAAACTCTGGAAACACCATATATTTT.

V gene TRBV7-9 combines with J gene TRBJ1-1; 7 bases align to TRBD1. Germline V gene sequence: CDR1 SEHNR, CDR2 FQNEAQ (reference sequence). CDR3 length: 15 residues. Trimming took 5 bases from V and 1 from J; bases not matched to a gene: 7. As DNA, the CDR3 is TGTGCCAGCAGCCCGACGGGACAGTGGAACACTGAAGCTTTCTTT. Translated: CASSPTGQWNTEAFF.